The 22 T cell receptor beta chains in this list originate from one sample, sequenced in a study. TCRdb independently ran MiXCR on the 5' RACE reads; one entry per CDR3 protein. The sample lists around 37,000 distinct CDR3 sequences, approximately 31% occurring once. Specimen: memory CD4+ T cells sorted from a lymph node. Described subset: memory CD4+ T cells, CD4+CD45RO+CD25-. The receptors stem from a female donor with breast cancer.

The genes are TRBV15 and TRBJ1-6; D call uncertain. CDR1 and CDR2 from the germline V gene are LNHNV and YYDKDF (reference sequence). The CDR3 consists of 17 residues. V dropped 1 base and J dropped 1 base, with 11 bases sitting between them. DNA for the CDR3: TGTGCCACCAGCAGAGTCCCTGGGGTGTCCTATAATTCACCCCTCCACTTT. It codes for CATSRVPGVSYNSPLHF. The full variable domain, in which reference TRBV15 and TRBJ1-6 provide the parts outside the CDR3, is DAMVIQNPRYQVTQFGKPVTLSCSQTLNHNVMYWYQQKSSQAPKLLFHYYDKDFNNEADTPDNFQSRRPNTSFCFLDIRSPGLGDTAMYLCATSRVPGVSYNSPLHFGNGTRLTVT.

Only a few counts were recorded for this clonotype. The gene calls are TRBV7-2 and TRBJ2-4; possible D gene TRBD2, 6 bases. Trimming removed 3 bases from V and 0 bases from J, with 15 bases in between. The CDR3 consists of 17 residues. Germline V CDR1 and CDR2: SGHTA, FQGNSA. The CDR3 loop is CASSLGFGSGAKNIQYF. For the CDR3, the DNA is TGTGCCAGCAGCTTGGGTTTCGGTAGCGGAGCCAAAAACATTCAGTACTTC.

The chain is built from TRBV11-3 and TRBJ2-1, with TRBD2 matching 9 bases. The CDR3 runs to 19 residues. V was pared by 1 base and J by 3 bases, with 13 bases of the junction left unmatched. The germline CDR1 and CDR2 sequences are SGHNT and YENEEA. CDR3 loop: CASSLVSSRAGGGYNEQFF. CDR3 nucleotides: TGTGCCAGCAGCTTAGTCTCGTCCCGGGCGGGGGGGGGCTACAATGAGCAGTTCTTC.

In this sample, this clonotype turned up once. Since no conserved phenylalanine or tryptophan closes the CDR3, a read error is the likely cause. The chain links TRBV9 to TRBJ1-1; the match to TRBD1 covers 9 bases. CDR3 length equals 17 residues. Germline CDR1 reads SGDLS; CDR2 reads YYNGEE. V was clipped by 3 bases and J by 2 bases; unmatched bases: 11. The CDR3: CASSGQGEAGVNTEAFV. Here the CDR3 DNA reads TGTGCCAGCAGCGGACAGGGGGAGGCCGGAGTCAACACTGAAGCTTTCGTT.

The J gene is TRBJ2-3, the V gene TRBV4-1, with a tentative D call TRBD2 (6 bases). Between the trimmed V and J ends, which lost 5 bases and 2 bases, there was a span of 17 bases. This CDR3 has 16 amino acids. CDR1 is MGHRA and CDR2 is YSYEKL in the germline V gene. CDR3 in amino acids: CASSSSTSWDTDTQYF. CDR3 coding DNA: TGCGCCAGCAGCTCTTCGACTAGTTGGGACACAGATACGCAGTATTTT.

With respect to this clonotype: A much bigger clone sits one base away, suggesting this may be a read error. Without the conserved terminal phenylalanine or tryptophan, this CDR3 likely stems from a read error. J is TRBJ1-3 and V is TRBV4-3, with 7 nucleotides matching TRBD1. The CDR3 covers 17 residues. Germline V CDR1 and CDR2: LGHNA, YSLEER. V lost 1 base, J lost 0 bases, and 6 bases stayed unmatched. CDR3 coding DNA: TGCGCCAGCAGCCAAGGAACAGGGGCTTACTCTGGAAACACCATATATTGT. It translates to CASSQGTGAYSGNTIYC.

V and J are TRBV18 and TRBJ1-1, with 8 bases identical to TRBD1. V lost 3 bases and J lost 11; bases outside the gene matches: 5. The length of the CDR3 is 12 residues. In germline, CDR1 is KGHSH, CDR2 LQKENI. The CDR3: CASSPDRDDAFF. The CDR3 bases are TGTGCCAGCTCACCGGACAGGGATGACGCTTTCTTT.

The chain recombines TRBV6-5 with TRBJ2-7, with D maybe TRBD2 (5 bases). This CDR3 contains 16 residues. Germline loops: CDR1 MNHEY, CDR2 SVGAGI. V lost 1 base to trimming and J lost 0 bases, with 13 bases between them. This chain's CDR3 is CASSYFSGISSYEQYF. The CDR3 nucleotides are TGTGCCAGCAGTTACTTTTCCGGGATCTCCTCCTACGAGCAGTACTTC.

The chain uses TRBV2 and TRBJ1-1; 7 bases line up with TRBD1. The CDR3 length is 14 residues. J lost 0 bases, V lost 7 bases, and 5 bases had no gene match. Per germline, CDR1 SNHLY and CDR2 FYNNEI. Written as DNA, the CDR3 is TGTGCCAGCAATCGACAGGGTTTGAACACTGAAGCTTTCTTT. Its protein is CASNRQGLNTEAFF.

The V gene is TRBV6-5, the J gene TRBJ2-5, with 11 bases lining up with TRBD2. The CDR3 has 16 residues. Trimming at V came to 0 bases and at J to 5 bases, leaving 5 bases not matched to a gene. Germline V gene sequence: CDR1 MNHEY, CDR2 SVGAGI. The CDR3 bases are TGTGCCAGCAGTTACTCCGGGACTAGCGGCGGGGAGACCCAGTACTTC. Translating gives CASSYSGTSGGETQYF.

This clonotype has at least ten counts. The J gene is TRBJ1-2, the V gene TRBV7-3; a possible D gene is TRBD1 (6 bases). The CDR3 covers 16 residues. V lost 2 bases to trimming and J lost 3 bases, with 16 bases between them. Looked up from germline, CDR1 is SGHTA and CDR2 is FQGTGA. The CDR3 region is CASSLRGGLDDYGYTF. The CDR3 nucleotides are TGTGCCAGCAGCTTACGAGGGGGGTTGGATGACTATGGCTACACCTTC.

The chain combines TRBV7-3 with TRBJ2-5; TRBD1 agrees at 7 bases. In germline, CDR1 is SGHTA, CDR2 FQGTGA. Trimming cost V 1 base and J 1 base; bases outside gene matches: 6. The length of the CDR3 is 16 residues. CDR3 protein: CASSLRAQGPQETQYF. CDR3 bases: TGTGCCAGCAGCTTAAGAGCACAGGGGCCCCAAGAGACCCAGTACTTC.

This clonotype occurred a few times. V and J are TRBV6-5 and TRBJ1-5; D is undetermined. Trimming pared 2 bases from V and 3 bases from J, leaving 5 bases between. Per germline, CDR1 MNHEY and CDR2 SVGAGI. This CDR3 has 13 amino acids. The CDR3 region is CASSYGLNQPQHF. In nucleotides, the CDR3 is TGTGCCAGCAGTTACGGGCTCAATCAGCCCCAGCATTTT.

This clonotype was seen only a few times. The V gene is TRBV6-5, the J gene TRBJ1-2, with D perhaps TRBD1 (5 bases). CDR1 MNHEY and CDR2 SVGAGI come from the germline V gene. CDR3 length: 16 residues. The V end was cut by 6 bases, the J end by 3 bases, with 20 bases between. CDR3 amino acids: CASRGRDRATYYGYTF. CDR3 sequence (DNA): TGTGCCAGCAGAGGCAGGGACCGAGCGACATACTATGGCTACACCTTC.

J is TRBJ2-4 and V is TRBV6-1; TRBD1 aligns across 8 bases. Germline V gene sequence: CDR1 MNHNS, CDR2 SASEGT. The V gene end was trimmed by 6 bases and the J gene end by 2 bases; junction bases not matched to a gene: 9. This CDR3 region has 16 residues. The CDR3: CASRDRTGRSKNIQYF. In nucleotides, the CDR3 is TGTGCCAGCAGAGACAGGACAGGGCGCTCCAAAAACATTCAGTACTTC.

The V call is TRBV28, the J call TRBJ1-1; 7 bases match TRBD1. The CDR3 covers 15 residues. Trimming removed 2 bases from V and 4 bases from J; junction bases left unmatched: 7. The germline CDR1 and CDR2 sequences are MDHEN and SYDVKM. CDR3 sequence: CASSLQEAGGTEAFF. The CDR3 region has the DNA TGTGCCAGCAGTTTACAAGAAGCAGGGGGCACTGAAGCTTTCTTT.

This clonotype was observed a handful of times. The chain recombines TRBV6-5 with TRBJ1-6; perhaps TRBD1 as D (5 bases). Between the trimmed V and J ends, which lost 0 bases and 14 bases, there was a span of 11 bases. Germline V CDR1 and CDR2: MNHEY, SVGAGI. The CDR3 consists of 13 residues. CDR3 sequence: CASSYSMSGSLHF. CDR3 nucleotides: TGTGCCAGCAGTTACTCGATGTCAGGGTCCCTCCACTTT.

This clonotype has a handful of counts. The chain joins TRBV9 to TRBJ2-5; tentative D call: TRBD1 (5 bases). Per the germline V gene, CDR1 is SGDLS and CDR2 is YYNGEE. Trimming shortened V by 3 bases and J by 5 bases, and 14 bases separated the two germline ends. This CDR3 is 14 amino acids long. DNA of the CDR3: TGTGCCAGCAGCGAGTCCGGACCAGGGGAGACCCAGTACTTC. It specifies CASSESGPGETQYF. The full variable domain, in which reference TRBV9 and TRBJ2-5 provide the parts outside the CDR3, is DSGVTQTPKHLITATGQRVTLRCSPRSGDLSVYWYQQSLDQGLQFLIQYYNGEERAKGNILERFSAQQFPDLHSELNLSSLELGDSALYFCASSESGPGETQYFGPGTRLLVL.

This clonotype has a single count. This may be a read error: a much more frequent sequence differs by one nucleotide. The chain combines TRBV6-5 with TRBJ2-6; TRBD1 is a possible D gene (5 bases). Looked up from germline, CDR1 is MNHEY and CDR2 is SVGAGI. The CDR3 loop spans 15 amino acids. The CDR3 spells CASSSLTSGANVLAF. Here the CDR3 DNA reads TGTGCCAGCAGTTCCCTAACCTCTGGGGCCAACGTCCTGGCTTTC.

The J gene is TRBJ2-6, the V gene TRBV4-2, with a weak D call TRBD2 (5 bases). The CDR3 loop spans 18 amino acids. V was clipped by 0 bases and J by 0 bases, with 12 bases between them. Germline V lookup: CDR1 LGHNA, CDR2 YNFKEQ. CDR3 residues: CASSQDGGRTSGANVLTF. In nucleotides, the CDR3 is TGTGCCAGCAGCCAAGACGGAGGACGGACCTCTGGGGCCAACGTCCTGACTTTC.

In its sample, this clonotype was seen many times. The chain employs TRBV5-1 and TRBJ1-1; no definite D call. The CDR3 loop spans 13 amino acids. V was clipped by 0 bases and J by 7 bases, with 10 bases between them. Germline-derived CDR1 and CDR2 are SGHRS and YFSETQ. CDR3 sequence (DNA): TGCGCCAGCAGCTTGGAGGGTGGATTTGAAGCTTTCTTT. It translates to CASSLEGGFEAFF. Drawing the rest from reference TRBV5-1 and TRBJ1-1, the complete variable domain is KAGVTQTPRYLIKTRGQQVTLSCSPISGHRSVSWYQQTPGQGLQFLFEYFSETQRNKGNFPGRFSGRQFSNSRSEMNVSTLELGDSALYLCASSLEGGFEAFFGQGTRLTVV.

This clonotype was recorded a few times. The genes are TRBV5-1 and TRBJ1-2; D not certain. Germline-derived CDR1 and CDR2 are SGHRS and YFSETQ. V dropped 0 bases and J dropped 8 bases, with 14 bases sitting between them. This CDR3 spans 14 amino acids. The chain's CDR3 is CASSLETAGKGYTF. The CDR3 DNA follows: TGCGCCAGCAGCTTGGAAACGGCCGGGAAAGGCTACACCTTC.